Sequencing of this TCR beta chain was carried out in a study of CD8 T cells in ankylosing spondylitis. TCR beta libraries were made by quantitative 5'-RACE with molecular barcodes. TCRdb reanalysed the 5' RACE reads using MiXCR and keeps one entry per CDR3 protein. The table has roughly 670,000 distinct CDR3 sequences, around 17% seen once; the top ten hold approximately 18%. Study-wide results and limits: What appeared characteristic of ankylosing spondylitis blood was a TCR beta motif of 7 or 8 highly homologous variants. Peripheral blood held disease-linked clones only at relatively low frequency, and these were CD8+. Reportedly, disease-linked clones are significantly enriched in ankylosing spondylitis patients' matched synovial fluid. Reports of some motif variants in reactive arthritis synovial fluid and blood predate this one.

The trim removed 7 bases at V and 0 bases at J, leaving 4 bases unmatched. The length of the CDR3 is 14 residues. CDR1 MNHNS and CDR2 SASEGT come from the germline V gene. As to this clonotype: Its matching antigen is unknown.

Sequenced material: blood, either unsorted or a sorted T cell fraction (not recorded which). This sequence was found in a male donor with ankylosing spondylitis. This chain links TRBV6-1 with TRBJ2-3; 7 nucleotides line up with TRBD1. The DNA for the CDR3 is TGTGCCAGCACGACAGGGTATAGCACAGATACGCAGTATTTT. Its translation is CASTTGYSTDTQYF.